This T cell receptor beta chain was sequenced during a study of blood T cell repertoires in COVID-19 (dated by TCRdb to 2018 to 2021). Regarding the study in general: The collaborator samples originated in the United States, Italy and Spain and spanned the acute and convalescent phases of COVID-19. The prospective study material was composed of cDNA or gDNA derived from T cells, B-cell-depleted T cells, or PBMCs. Subjects who had been exposed to COVID-19, were actively infected with it, or had recovered from it provided the deeply sampled blood TCRbeta repertoires that made up the dataset. The repertoires were released in a freely available public database intended as a resource for research on the immune response to SARS-CoV-2. Samples came from the ongoing ImmuneRACE study (first 160 participants) plus 1,254 subjects from 6 global collaborators. Sample metadata almost always included a de-identified subject ID, COVID-19 status, age in years and sex. Where HLA class I and class II types were available, the types were taken from metadata supplied by the sample provider, not from assay-based typing.

The paper's findings and limits, for the study overall: The quantity of clinical and demographic metadata differed by source and by participant and was supplied without curation.

TCRbeta CDR3 regions were amplified from genomic DNA by means of the immunoSEQ Assay, a bias-controlled multiplex PCR. On the authors' methods: Nucleated cell counts per sample were estimated from amplification of reference gene primers within the assay. Sequence reads were collapsed and filtered to measure the absolute abundance of every unique TCRbeta CDR3 rearrangement. For each sample, productive Simpson clonality was calculated as the square root of Simpson's diversity index across productive rearrangements. TCRdb stores this immuneACCESS table with in-frame sequences only. Part of the clones is absent; in the studies checked, under half of the shortfall reflects unresolved V genes, and no reason is known for the rest. V and J calls and clone size are those listed in that table; D and trimming were worked out from the DNA. The sample profile shows approximately 170,000 clones; about 85% of them were found once. The ten largest clones add up to 25% to 30% of the sample.

With respect to this clone: Its antigen is unknown. No base-level quality is on record; no much larger clone is a single base apart.

V loses 3 bases of germline sequence and J loses 1 base, and the interval between the two ends is 11 bases. Sequences SGDLS (CDR1) and YYNGEE (CDR2) are obtained from the germline V gene. Including the terminal cysteine and phenylalanine, the CDR3 comprises 15 residues. Only CDR3 DNA remains: 45 bases, in frame from the first base. Collaborating institutions collected whole blood in K2EDTA tubes following their own protocols. For TCRbeta analysis, collaborators shipped samples as frozen whole blood, isolated PBMCs, or DNA extracted from either of those sample types. Input material: peripheral blood. This TCR was recovered from a man between 60 and 70 years old with acute or convalescent COVID-19. In this chain, TRBV9 is recombined with TRBJ1-3; tentative D gene TRBD1, with 6 bases matching. CDR3 loop: CASSGEGGSGNTIYF. The DNA sequence is given as TGTGCCAGCAGCGGTGAAGGGGGTTCTGGAAACACCATATATTTT.